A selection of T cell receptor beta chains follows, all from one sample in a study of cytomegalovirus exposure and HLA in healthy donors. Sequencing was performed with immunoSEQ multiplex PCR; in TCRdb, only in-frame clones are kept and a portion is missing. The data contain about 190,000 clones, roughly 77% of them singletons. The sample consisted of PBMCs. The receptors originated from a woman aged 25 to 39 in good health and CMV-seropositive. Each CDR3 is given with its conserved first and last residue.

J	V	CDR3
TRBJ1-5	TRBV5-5	CASSAQQGSNQPQHF
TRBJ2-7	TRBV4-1	CASSQGDGRGTYEQYF
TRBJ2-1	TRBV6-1	CASSPELAGYNEQFF
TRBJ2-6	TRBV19	CASSITLAGGSGANVLTF
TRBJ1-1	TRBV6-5	CASRLSGGQNTEAFF
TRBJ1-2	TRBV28	CASSLVGANYGYTF
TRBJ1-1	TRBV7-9	CASSFQGGIAEAFF
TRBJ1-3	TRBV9	CASSVDQMRGNTIYF
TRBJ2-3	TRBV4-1	CASSQGTGFGTDTQYF
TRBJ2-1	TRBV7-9	CASSLAGLDYNEQFF
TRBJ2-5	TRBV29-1	CSVTGVGETQYF
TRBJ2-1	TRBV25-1	CATIRGNEQFF
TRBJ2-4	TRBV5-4	CASSLSGGKNIQYF
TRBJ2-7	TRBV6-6	CASSYMASGRPEQYF
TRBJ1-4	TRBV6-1	CASSVGGGTNEKLFF
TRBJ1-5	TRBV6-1	CASSDIRRVNQPQHF